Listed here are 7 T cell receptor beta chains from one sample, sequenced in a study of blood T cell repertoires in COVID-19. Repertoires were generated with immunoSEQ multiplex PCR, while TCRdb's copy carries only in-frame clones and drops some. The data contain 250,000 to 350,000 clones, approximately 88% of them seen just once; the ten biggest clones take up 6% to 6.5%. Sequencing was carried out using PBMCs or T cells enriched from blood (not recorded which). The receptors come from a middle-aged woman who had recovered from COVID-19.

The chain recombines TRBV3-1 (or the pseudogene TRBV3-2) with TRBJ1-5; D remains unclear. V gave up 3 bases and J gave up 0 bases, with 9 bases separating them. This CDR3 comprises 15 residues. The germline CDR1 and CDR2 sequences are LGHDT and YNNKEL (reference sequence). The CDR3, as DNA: TGTGCCAGCAGCCAGAGGAGCGGTAGCAATCAGCCCCAGCATTTT. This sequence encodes CASSQRSGSNQPQHF.

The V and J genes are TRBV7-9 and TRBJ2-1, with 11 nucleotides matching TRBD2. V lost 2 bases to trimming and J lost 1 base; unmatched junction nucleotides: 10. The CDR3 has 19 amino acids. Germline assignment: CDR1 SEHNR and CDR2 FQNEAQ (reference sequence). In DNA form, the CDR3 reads TGTGCCAGCAGCTTAAAGCAGGGGGGGACTAGCGGATCCTACAATGAGCAGTTCTTC. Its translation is CASSLKQGGTSGSYNEQFF.

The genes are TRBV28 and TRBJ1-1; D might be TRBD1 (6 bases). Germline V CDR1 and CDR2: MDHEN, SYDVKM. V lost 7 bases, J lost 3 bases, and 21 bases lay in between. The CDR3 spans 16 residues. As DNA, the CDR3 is TGTGCCAGCAAGCTCTTAGCAGGGGTTGTTGACACTGAAGCTTTCTTT. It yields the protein CASKLLAGVVDTEAFF.

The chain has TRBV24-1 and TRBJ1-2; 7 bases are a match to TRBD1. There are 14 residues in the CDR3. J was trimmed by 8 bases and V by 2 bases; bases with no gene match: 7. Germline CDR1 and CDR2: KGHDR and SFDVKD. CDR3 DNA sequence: TGTGCCACCAGTGATTCACAGGGGAAGGGCGGCTACACCTTC. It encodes CATSDSQGKGGYTF.

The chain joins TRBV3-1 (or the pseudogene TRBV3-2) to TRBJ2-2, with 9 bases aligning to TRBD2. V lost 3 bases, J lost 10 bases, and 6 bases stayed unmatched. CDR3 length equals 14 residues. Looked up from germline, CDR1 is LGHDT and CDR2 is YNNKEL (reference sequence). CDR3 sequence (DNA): TGTGCCAGCAGCCAGCGGGAGGGCCGCTCGGAGCTGTTTTTT. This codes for CASSQREGRSELFF.

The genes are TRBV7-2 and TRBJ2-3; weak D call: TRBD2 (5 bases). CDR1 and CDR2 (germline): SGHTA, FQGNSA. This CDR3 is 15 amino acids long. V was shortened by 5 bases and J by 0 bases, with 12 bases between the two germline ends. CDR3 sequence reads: CASSPWAGSTDTQYF. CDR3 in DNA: TGTGCCAGCAGCCCCTGGGCGGGCAGCACAGATACGCAGTATTTT.

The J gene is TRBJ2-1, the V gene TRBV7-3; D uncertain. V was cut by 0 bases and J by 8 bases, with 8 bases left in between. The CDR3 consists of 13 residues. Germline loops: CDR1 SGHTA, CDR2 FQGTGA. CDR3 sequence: CASSLTRSDEQFF. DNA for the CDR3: TGTGCCAGCAGCTTAACCCGGAGCGATGAGCAGTTCTTC.